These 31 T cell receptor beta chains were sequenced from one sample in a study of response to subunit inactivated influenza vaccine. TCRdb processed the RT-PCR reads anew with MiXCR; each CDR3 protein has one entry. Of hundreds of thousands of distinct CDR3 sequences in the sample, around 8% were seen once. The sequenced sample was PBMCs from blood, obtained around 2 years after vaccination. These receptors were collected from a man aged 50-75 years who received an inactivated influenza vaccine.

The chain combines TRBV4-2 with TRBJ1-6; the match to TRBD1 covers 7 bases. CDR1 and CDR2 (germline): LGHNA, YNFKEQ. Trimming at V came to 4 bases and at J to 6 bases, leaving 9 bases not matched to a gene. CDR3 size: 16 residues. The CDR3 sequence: CASSRDSGQINSPLHF. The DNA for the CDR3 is TGTGCCAGCAGCCGCGATTCGGGACAGATTAATTCACCCCTCCACTTT.

The CDR3 nucleotides are TGTGCCAGCAGTTTATTGGGCAAGGGGGATGAGCAGTTCTTC. Protein sequence: CASSLLGKGDEQFF. The V and J genes are TRBV28 and TRBJ2-1, with a weak D call TRBD1 (6 bases). V gave up 1 base and J gave up 8 bases, with 12 bases separating them. CDR3 length equals 14 residues. CDR1 is MDHEN, CDR2 SYDVKM, per germline.

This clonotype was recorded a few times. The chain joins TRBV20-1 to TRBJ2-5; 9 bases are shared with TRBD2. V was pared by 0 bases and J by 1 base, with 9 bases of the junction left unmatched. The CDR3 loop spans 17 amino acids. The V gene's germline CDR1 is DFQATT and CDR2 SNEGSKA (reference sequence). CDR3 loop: CSARDPAGGTFQETQYF. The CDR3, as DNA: TGCAGTGCTAGAGATCCTGCGGGGGGGACGTTCCAAGAGACCCAGTACTTC.

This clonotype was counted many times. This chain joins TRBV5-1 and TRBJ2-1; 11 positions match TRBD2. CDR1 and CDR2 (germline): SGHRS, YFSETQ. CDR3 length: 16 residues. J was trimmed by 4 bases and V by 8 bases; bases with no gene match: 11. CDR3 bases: TGCGCCAGTGAAGAGGGACTAGCGGAGCCTTACAATGAGCAGTTCTTC. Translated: CASEEGLAEPYNEQFF.

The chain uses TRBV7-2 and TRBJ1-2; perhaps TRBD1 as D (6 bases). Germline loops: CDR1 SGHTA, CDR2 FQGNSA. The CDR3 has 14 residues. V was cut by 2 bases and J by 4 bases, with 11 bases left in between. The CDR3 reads CASSLKGGSYGYTF. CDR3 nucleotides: TGTGCCAGCAGCTTAAAGGGGGGGAGCTATGGCTACACCTTC. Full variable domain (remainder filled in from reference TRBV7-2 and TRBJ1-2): GAGVSQSPSNKVTEKGKDVELRCDPISGHTALYWYRQSLGQGLEFLIYFQGNSAPDKSGLPSDRFSAERTGGSVSTLTIQRTQQEDSAVYLCASSLKGGSYGYTFGSGTRLTVV.

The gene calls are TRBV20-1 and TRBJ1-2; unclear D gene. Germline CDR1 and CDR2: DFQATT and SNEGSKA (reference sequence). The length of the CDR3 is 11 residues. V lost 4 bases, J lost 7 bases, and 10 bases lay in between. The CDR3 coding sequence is TGCAGTGCTACCCTCGAGGTTGGCTACACCTTC. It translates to CSATLEVGYTF.

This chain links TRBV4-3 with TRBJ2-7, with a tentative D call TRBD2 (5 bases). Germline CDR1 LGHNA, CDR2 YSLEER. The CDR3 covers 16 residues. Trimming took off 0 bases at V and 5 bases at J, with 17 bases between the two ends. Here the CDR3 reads CASSQEGSGSGNEQYF. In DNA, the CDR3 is TGCGCCAGCAGCCAAGAAGGCAGTGGGAGTGGCAACGAGCAGTACTTC.

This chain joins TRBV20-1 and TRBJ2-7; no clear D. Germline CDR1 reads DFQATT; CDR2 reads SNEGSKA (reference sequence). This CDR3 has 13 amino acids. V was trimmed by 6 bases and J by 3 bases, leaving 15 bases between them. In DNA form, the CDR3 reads TGCAGTGCCGGCCGAGCACAGAACTACGAGCAGTACTTC. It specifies CSAGRAQNYEQYF.

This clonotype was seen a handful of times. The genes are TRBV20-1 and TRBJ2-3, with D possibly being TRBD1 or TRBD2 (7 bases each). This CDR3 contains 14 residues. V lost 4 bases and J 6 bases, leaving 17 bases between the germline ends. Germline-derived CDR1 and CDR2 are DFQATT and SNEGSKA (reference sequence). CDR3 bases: TGCAGTGCTACAGGGGGAGGGCCAACGGATACGCAGTATTTT. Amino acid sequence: CSATGGGPTDTQYF.

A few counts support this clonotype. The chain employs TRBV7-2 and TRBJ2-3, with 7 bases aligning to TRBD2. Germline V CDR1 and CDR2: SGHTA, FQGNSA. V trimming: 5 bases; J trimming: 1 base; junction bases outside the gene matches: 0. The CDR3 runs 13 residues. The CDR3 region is CASSGGGTDTQYF. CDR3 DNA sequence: TGTGCCAGCAGCGGGGGGGGCACAGATACGCAGTATTTT.

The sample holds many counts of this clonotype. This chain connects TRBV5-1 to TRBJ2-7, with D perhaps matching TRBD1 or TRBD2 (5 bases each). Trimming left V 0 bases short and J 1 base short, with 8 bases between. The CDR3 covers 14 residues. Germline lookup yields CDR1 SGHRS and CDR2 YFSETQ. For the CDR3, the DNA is TGCGCCAGCAGCTTGGGGGACCAATCCTACGAGCAGTACTTC. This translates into CASSLGDQSYEQYF.

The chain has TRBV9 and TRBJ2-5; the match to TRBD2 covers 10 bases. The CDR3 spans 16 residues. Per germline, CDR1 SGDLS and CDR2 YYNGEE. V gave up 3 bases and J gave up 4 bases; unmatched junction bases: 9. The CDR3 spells CASSAHLAGDGETQYF. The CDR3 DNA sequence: TGTGCCAGCAGCGCACACCTAGCGGGAGACGGAGAGACCCAGTACTTC.

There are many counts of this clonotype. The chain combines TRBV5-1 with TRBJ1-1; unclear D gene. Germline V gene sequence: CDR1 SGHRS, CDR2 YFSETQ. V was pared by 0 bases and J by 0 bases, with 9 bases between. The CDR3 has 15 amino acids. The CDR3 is CASSLDMNVNTEAFF. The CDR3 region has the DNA TGCGCCAGCAGCTTGGACATGAATGTGAACACTGAAGCTTTCTTT.

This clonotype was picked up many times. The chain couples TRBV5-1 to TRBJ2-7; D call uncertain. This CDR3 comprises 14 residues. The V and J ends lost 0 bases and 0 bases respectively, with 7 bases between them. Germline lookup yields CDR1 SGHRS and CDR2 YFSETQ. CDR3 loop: CASSLGVNSYEQYF. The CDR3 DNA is TGCGCCAGCAGCTTGGGAGTTAACTCCTACGAGCAGTACTTC.

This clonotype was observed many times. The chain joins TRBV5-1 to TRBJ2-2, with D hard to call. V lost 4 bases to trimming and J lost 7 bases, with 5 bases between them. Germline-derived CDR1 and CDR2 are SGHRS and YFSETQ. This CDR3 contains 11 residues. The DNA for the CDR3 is TGCGCCAGCAGCACCCTCGGGGAGCTGTTTTTT. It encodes CASSTLGELFF.

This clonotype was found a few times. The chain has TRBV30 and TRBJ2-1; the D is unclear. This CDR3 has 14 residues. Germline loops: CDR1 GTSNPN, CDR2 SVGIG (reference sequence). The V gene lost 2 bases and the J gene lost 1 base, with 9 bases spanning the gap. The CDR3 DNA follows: TGTGCCTGGAGTTTAGTCAATTCCTACAATGAGCAGTTCTTC. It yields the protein CAWSLVNSYNEQFF.

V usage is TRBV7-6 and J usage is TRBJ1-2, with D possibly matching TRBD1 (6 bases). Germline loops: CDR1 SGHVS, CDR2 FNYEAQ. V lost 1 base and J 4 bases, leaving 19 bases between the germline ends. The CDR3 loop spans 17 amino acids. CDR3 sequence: CASSLGPGASDPYGYTF. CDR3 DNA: TGTGCCAGCAGCTTAGGGCCAGGGGCGTCAGACCCCTATGGCTACACCTTC.

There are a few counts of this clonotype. CDR3 amino acids: CASSQAGTPSEQYF. CDR3 coding DNA: TGTGCCAGCAGCCAGGCCGGGACACCTTCCGAGCAGTACTTC. The J gene is TRBJ2-7, the V gene TRBV4-2; tentatively, D is TRBD1 (6 bases). V was shortened by 3 bases and J by 6 bases, with 15 bases between the two germline ends. The CDR3 spans 14 residues. Germline CDR1 LGHNA, CDR2 YNFKEQ.

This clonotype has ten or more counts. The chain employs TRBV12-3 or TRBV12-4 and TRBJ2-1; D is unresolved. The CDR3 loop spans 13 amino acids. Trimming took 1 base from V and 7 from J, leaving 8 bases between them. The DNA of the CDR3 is TGTGCCAGCAGTTTAGATGTCACGAATGAGCAGTTCTTC. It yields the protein CASSLDVTNEQFF.

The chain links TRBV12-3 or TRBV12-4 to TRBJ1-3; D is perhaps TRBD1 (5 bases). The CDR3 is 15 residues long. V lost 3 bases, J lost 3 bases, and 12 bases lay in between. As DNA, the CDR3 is TGTGCCAGCAGTTTGGGGGGAACCCTTGGAAACACCATATATTTT. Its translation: CASSLGGTLGNTIYF.

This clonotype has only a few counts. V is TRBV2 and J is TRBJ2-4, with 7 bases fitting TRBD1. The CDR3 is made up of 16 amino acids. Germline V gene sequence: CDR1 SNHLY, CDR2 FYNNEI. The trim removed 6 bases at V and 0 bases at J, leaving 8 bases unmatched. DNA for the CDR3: TGTGCCAGCAGCGTAGGACAGGTTGGAGCCAAAAACATTCAGTACTTC. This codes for CASSVGQVGAKNIQYF.

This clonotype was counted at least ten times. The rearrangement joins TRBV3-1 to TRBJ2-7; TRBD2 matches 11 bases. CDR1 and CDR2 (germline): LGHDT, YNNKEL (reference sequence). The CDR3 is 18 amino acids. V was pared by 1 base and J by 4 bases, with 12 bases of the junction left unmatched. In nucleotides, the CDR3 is TGTGCCAGCAGCCAAGCGCTAGCGGGAGGACGAGCCCTTTACGAGCAGTACTTC. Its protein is CASSQALAGGRALYEQYF.

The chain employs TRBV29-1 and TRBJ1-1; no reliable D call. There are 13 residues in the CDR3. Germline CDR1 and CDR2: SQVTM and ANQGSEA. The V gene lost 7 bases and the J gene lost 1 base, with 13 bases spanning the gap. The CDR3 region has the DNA TGCAGCGCAACCCGCCTCGGGAACACTGAAGCTTTCTTT. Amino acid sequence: CSATRLGNTEAFF.

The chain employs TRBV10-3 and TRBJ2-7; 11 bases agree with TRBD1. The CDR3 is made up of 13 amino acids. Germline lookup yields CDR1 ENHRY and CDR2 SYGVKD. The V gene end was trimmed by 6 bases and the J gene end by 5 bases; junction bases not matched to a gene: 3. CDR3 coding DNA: TGTGCCATCAGAGGGACAGGGGGTGACGAGCAGTACTTC. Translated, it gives CAIRGTGGDEQYF.

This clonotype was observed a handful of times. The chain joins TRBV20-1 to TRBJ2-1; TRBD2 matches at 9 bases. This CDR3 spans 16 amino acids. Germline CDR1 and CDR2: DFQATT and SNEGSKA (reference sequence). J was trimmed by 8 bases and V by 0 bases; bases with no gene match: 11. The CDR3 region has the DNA TGCAGTGCTAGAGATTATAGCGGGAGTTCCGCCCATGAGCAGTTCTTC. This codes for CSARDYSGSSAHEQFF.

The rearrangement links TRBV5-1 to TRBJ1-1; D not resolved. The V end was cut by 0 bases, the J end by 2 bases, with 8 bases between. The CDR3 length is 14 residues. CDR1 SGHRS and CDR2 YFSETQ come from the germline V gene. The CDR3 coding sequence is TGCGCCAGCAGCTTGGAACCCATTAACACTGAAGCTTTCTTT. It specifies CASSLEPINTEAFF.

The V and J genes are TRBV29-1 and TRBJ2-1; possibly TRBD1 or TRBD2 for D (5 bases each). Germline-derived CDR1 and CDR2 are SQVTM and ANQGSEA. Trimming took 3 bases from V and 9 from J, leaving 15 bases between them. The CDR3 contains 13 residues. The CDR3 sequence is CSVDRDAWGEQFF. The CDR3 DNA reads TGCAGCGTTGACAGGGACGCCTGGGGTGAGCAGTTCTTC.

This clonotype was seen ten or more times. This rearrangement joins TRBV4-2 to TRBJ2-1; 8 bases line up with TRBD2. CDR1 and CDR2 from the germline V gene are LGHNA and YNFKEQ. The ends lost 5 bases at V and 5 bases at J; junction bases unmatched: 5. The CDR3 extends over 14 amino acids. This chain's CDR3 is CASSSGGMDNEQFF. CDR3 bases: TGTGCCAGCAGCTCGGGAGGGATGGACAATGAGCAGTTCTTC.

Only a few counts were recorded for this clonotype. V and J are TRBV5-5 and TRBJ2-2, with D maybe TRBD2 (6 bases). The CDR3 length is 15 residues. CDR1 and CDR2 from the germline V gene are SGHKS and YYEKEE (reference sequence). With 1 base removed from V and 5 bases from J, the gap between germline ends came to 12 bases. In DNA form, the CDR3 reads TGTGCCAGCAGCTTGTTACCCCGGGGGACCGGGGAGCTGTTTTTT. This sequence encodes CASSLLPRGTGELFF. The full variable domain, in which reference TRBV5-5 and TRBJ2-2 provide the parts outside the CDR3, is DAGVTQSPTHLIKTRGQQVTLRCSPISGHKSVSWYQQVLGQGPQFIFQYYEKEERGRGNFPDRFSARQFPNYSSELNVNALLLGDSALYLCASSLLPRGTGELFFGEGSRLTVL.

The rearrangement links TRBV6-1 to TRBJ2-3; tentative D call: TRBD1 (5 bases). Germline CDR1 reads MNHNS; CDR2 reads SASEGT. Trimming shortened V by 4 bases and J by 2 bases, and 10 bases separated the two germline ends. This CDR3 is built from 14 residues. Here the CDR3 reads CASSAGINTDTQYF. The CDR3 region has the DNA TGTGCCAGCAGTGCAGGGATTAACACAGATACGCAGTATTTT.

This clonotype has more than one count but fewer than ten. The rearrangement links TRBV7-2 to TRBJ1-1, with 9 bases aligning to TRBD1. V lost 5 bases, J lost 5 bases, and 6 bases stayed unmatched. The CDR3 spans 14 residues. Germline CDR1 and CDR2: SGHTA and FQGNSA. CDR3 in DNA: TGTGCCAGCAGCCGACAGGGGGAGGGTACTGAAGCTTTCTTT. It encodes CASSRQGEGTEAFF.